This T cell receptor (beta chain) emerged from a study of T-cell reconstitution after alpha-beta-depleted transplantation in children. The CDR3 consists of 15 residues. V lost 8 bases and J lost 2; bases outside the gene matches: 8. This clonotype occurred many times. Construction of the TCRbeta library involved unique molecular identifiers. MiXCR, run by TCRdb on the PCR reads, gives a single entry per CDR3 protein. The sample lists 150,000 to 200,000 distinct CDR3 sequences; more than 6.5% were seen once. The source of this sequence is a human donor who donated a stem cell graft to a child with Wiskott-Aldrich syndrome. The material sequenced was PBMCs from the stem cell graft donor, taken from the stem cell graft. This chain links TRBV12-3 or TRBV12-4 with TRBJ2-2; 7 bases line up with TRBD1. For the CDR3, the DNA is TGTGCCAGCGCATCGGGACAGATAAACACCGGGGAGCTGTTTTTT. This codes for CASASGQINTGELFF.